The 30 T cell receptor beta chains in this list originate from one sample, sequenced in a study of T cell responses to AZD1222 COVID-19 vaccine. Measured with immunoSEQ multiplex PCR; TCRdb has only the in-frame clones, and not every one. In the table there are 45,000 to 55,000 clones, approximately 83% of which are singletons. The sample here was peripheral blood, taken 28 days after the second AZD1222 dose. The receptors were sampled from an adult who received the AZD1222 COVID-19 vaccine.

The table lists this clone with a few counts. The chain couples TRBV6-2 or TRBV6-3 to TRBJ2-3, with D uncertain. This CDR3 comprises 15 residues. Trimming took 6 bases from V and 2 from J, leaving 15 bases between them. The germline V gene encodes CDR1 MNHEY and CDR2 SVGEGT. CDR3 protein: CASSLQGSATDTQYF. CDR3 in DNA: TGTGCCAGCAGCCTCCAAGGAAGCGCCACAGATACGCAGTATTTT.

The V call is TRBV28, the J call TRBJ2-3, with a possible D match to TRBD2 (7 bases). The germline V gene encodes CDR1 MDHEN and CDR2 SYDVKM. V gave up 7 bases and J gave up 6 bases, with 17 bases separating them. This CDR3 region has 14 residues. CDR3 protein: CASIGGVPGDTQYF. CDR3 DNA: TGTGCCAGCATAGGGGGGGTCCCAGGGGATACGCAGTATTTT.

The rearrangement joins TRBV27 to TRBJ2-7; 14 bases agree with TRBD2. The V gene's germline CDR1 is MNHEY and CDR2 SMNVEV (reference sequence). V trimming: 5 bases; J trimming: 4 bases; junction bases outside the gene matches: 4. The CDR3 is 15 amino acids. The CDR3 reads CASSRGLAGVYEQYF. In nucleotides, the CDR3 is TGTGCCAGCAGTAGGGGACTAGCGGGAGTATACGAGCAGTACTTC.

This clone was detected a few times. The rearrangement uses TRBV5-6 and TRBJ2-2; tentatively, D is TRBD2 (6 bases). The V and J ends lost 0 bases and 5 bases respectively, with 17 bases between them. The CDR3 is 17 residues long. Germline-derived CDR1 and CDR2 are SGHDT and YYEEEE. CDR3 coding DNA: TGTGCCAGCAGCTTGGCGGGAGCCCCAAGAAGGACCGGGGAGCTGTTTTTT. It encodes CASSLAGAPRRTGELFF.

The chain links TRBV27 to TRBJ1-1; weak D call: TRBD1 (5 bases). Germline V gives CDR1 MNHEY, CDR2 SMNVEV (reference sequence). There are 14 residues in the CDR3. Trimming cost V 6 bases and J 3 bases, with 14 bases left between them. DNA for the CDR3: TGTGCCAGCAGATATAACAGGAGGTACACTGAAGCTTTCTTT. It translates to CASRYNRRYTEAFF.

The chain employs TRBV28 and TRBJ1-1; 10 bases align to TRBD1. Per germline, CDR1 MDHEN and CDR2 SYDVKM. The junction had 7 bases not matched to a gene; V was cut back by 3 bases and J by 6 bases. The CDR3 extends over 15 amino acids. CDR3 loop: CASSLATGGLAEAFF. In DNA, the CDR3 is TGTGCCAGCAGTTTGGCGACAGGGGGCTTAGCTGAAGCTTTCTTT. Full variable domain (missing parts from reference TRBV28 and TRBJ1-1): DVKVTQSSRYLVKRTGEKVFLECVQDMDHENMFWYRQDPGLGLRLIYFSYDVKMKEKGDIPEGYSVSREKKERFSLILESASTNQTSMYLCASSLATGGLAEAFFGQGTRLTVV.

Only one count was recorded for this clone. The chain recombines TRBV29-1 with TRBJ2-1; 7 nucleotides align to TRBD1. CDR1 is SQVTM and CDR2 is ANQGSEA in the germline V gene. CDR3 length: 12 residues. The V and J ends lost 6 bases and 1 base, in that order; junction bases with no gene match: 0. The CDR3 here is CSVGQSYNEQFF. CDR3 DNA: TGCAGCGTGGGACAGTCCTACAATGAGCAGTTCTTC.

V gene TRBV10-1 combines with J gene TRBJ1-4; 7 nucleotides match TRBD1. Germline V gene sequence: CDR1 WNHNN, CDR2 SYGVQD (reference sequence). This CDR3 is 15 amino acids long. Trimming removed 6 bases from V and 3 bases from J; junction bases left unmatched: 7. The CDR3 coding sequence is TGCGCCAGCAGCCCAGGACAGGCGGCTAATGAAAAACTGTTTTTT. This encodes CASSPGQAANEKLFF.

The V call is TRBV7-2, the J call TRBJ2-3; perhaps TRBD2 as D (5 bases). Trimming removed 5 bases from V and 5 bases from J, with 17 bases in between. This CDR3 has 15 residues. Germline V CDR1 and CDR2: SGHTA, FQGNSA. The DNA of the CDR3 is TGTGCCAGCAGCACGCGACTGGTCCGGGGAGATACGCAGTATTTT. This codes for CASSTRLVRGDTQYF.

This chain joins TRBV11-3 and TRBJ2-7, with D possibly matching TRBD2 (5 bases). V was clipped by 5 bases and J by 5 bases, with 10 bases between them. CDR3 length equals 12 residues. Germline values: CDR1 SGHNT, CDR2 YENEEA. CDR3 DNA sequence: TGTGCCAGCAGCGGGAGTGGGGACGAGCAGTACTTC. It specifies CASSGSGDEQYF.

The chain has TRBV5-5 and TRBJ2-7; tentatively, D is TRBD2 (6 bases). V was shortened by 6 bases and J by 4 bases, with 14 bases between the two germline ends. Germline loops: CDR1 SGHKS, CDR2 YYEKEE (reference sequence). This CDR3 comprises 13 residues. The CDR3: CASTRGADYEQYF. The CDR3 coding sequence is TGTGCCAGCACGCGGGGCGCGGATTACGAGCAGTACTTC. Variable domain in full (rest from reference TRBV5-5 and TRBJ2-7): DAGVTQSPTHLIKTRGQQVTLRCSPISGHKSVSWYQQVLGQGPQFIFQYYEKEERGRGNFPDRFSARQFPNYSSELNVNALLLGDSALYLCASTRGADYEQYFGPGTRLTVT.

The chain has TRBV28 and TRBJ2-1; D might be TRBD2 (5 bases). V lost 4 bases and J lost 6, with 16 bases in between. This CDR3 is 15 amino acids long. Looked up from germline, CDR1 is MDHEN and CDR2 is SYDVKM. The DNA of the CDR3 is TGTGCCAGCAGTTCTACCCCCCCTACTAGCAATGAGCAGTTCTTC. Its translation: CASSSTPPTSNEQFF.

Here the CDR3 reads CASSTRRGSYGYTF. The CDR3 DNA reads TGTGCCAGCAGTACCCGAAGGGGGAGCTATGGCTACACCTTC. The chain joins TRBV6-5 to TRBJ1-2; tentatively, D is TRBD1 (6 bases). Trimming removed 5 bases at V and 4 bases at J, with 14 bases between. The CDR3 totals 14 residues. The germline CDR1 and CDR2 sequences are MNHEY and SVGAGI.

The chain recombines TRBV29-1 with TRBJ1-5; 7 bases are a match to TRBD1. The CDR3 has 12 residues. Germline CDR1 SQVTM, CDR2 ANQGSEA. With V trimmed by 7 bases and J by 6 bases, 6 bases remained unmatched. The CDR3 here is CSAGQEGQPQHF. The CDR3 nucleotides are TGCAGCGCTGGACAGGAAGGTCAGCCCCAGCATTTT.

The V gene is TRBV27, the J gene TRBJ2-7, with D uncertain. Germline V lookup: CDR1 MNHEY, CDR2 SMNVEV (reference sequence). The CDR3 runs 13 residues. Trimming removed 2 bases at V and 0 bases at J, with 5 bases between. CDR3 in amino acids: CASSLGDSYEQYF. As DNA, the CDR3 is TGTGCCAGCAGTTTAGGCGACTCCTACGAGCAGTACTTC.

The V gene is TRBV4-2, the J gene TRBJ2-7; perhaps TRBD2 as D (6 bases). Trimming took off 1 base at V and 2 bases at J, with 15 bases between the two ends. This CDR3 comprises 16 residues. Germline V gives CDR1 LGHNA, CDR2 YNFKEQ. CDR3 DNA: TGTGCCAGCAGCCAAGTTGATGGCGGGACCACCTACGAGCAGTACTTC. Amino acids: CASSQVDGGTTYEQYF.

The chain employs TRBV11-2 and TRBJ1-6; D is ambiguous. CDR1 is SGHAT, CDR2 FQNNGV, per germline. With 0 bases removed from V and 8 bases from J, the gap between germline ends came to 5 bases. The CDR3 covers 13 residues. In nucleotides, the CDR3 is TGTGCCAGCAGCTTAGAGCCGGATTCACCCCTCCACTTT. It encodes CASSLEPDSPLHF.

The V call is TRBV20-1, the J call TRBJ2-5; a weak D match, TRBD2 (6 bases). Germline V lookup: CDR1 DFQATT, CDR2 SNEGSKA (reference sequence). Trimming took off 6 bases at V and 7 bases at J, with 12 bases between the two ends. This CDR3 contains 11 residues. The CDR3: CSAGTPRTQYF. The CDR3 DNA is TGCAGTGCCGGGACTCCGCGGACCCAGTACTTC.

The rearrangement joins TRBV27 to TRBJ1-2, with a tentative D call TRBD1 (5 bases). Germline-derived CDR1 and CDR2 are MNHEY and SMNVEV (reference sequence). Trimming removed 0 bases at V and 8 bases at J, with 19 bases between. The CDR3 totals 16 residues. The CDR3 DNA sequence: TGTGCCAGCAGTTTATCCAGGGCTTCGTCCCACCCCGGCTACACCTTC. Translation: CASSLSRASSHPGYTF.

The V and J genes are TRBV3-1 (or the pseudogene TRBV3-2) and TRBJ2-3; D might be TRBD1 or TRBD2, each matching 6 bases. This CDR3 is built from 15 residues. V was pared by 5 bases and J by 1 base, with 13 bases between. Germline values: CDR1 LGHDT, CDR2 YNNKEL (reference sequence). This CDR3 reads CASSDRGAGTDTQYF. CDR3 coding DNA: TGTGCCAGCAGCGATAGGGGGGCGGGCACAGATACGCAGTATTTT.

This sequence joins TRBV27 and TRBJ2-7; D may correspond to TRBD1 or TRBD2 (5 bases each). The V and J ends lost 6 bases and 0 bases respectively, with 12 bases between them. Germline CDR1 MNHEY, CDR2 SMNVEV (reference sequence). The CDR3 runs 14 residues. CDR3 loop: CASSPGRTSYEQYF. The DNA for the CDR3 is TGTGCCAGCAGCCCGGGGCGGACCTCCTACGAGCAGTACTTC.

The rearrangement joins TRBV11-3 to TRBJ2-2; 9 bases are shared with TRBD2. V gave up 5 bases and J gave up 5 bases; unmatched junction bases: 6. The CDR3 has 15 amino acids. Per germline, CDR1 SGHNT and CDR2 YENEEA. CDR3 DNA sequence: TGTGCCAGCAGCATTAGCGGGAGCATAACCGGGGAGCTGTTTTTT. It is translated as CASSISGSITGELFF.

The chain has TRBV28 and TRBJ1-6; 7 bases match TRBD1. Trimming cost V 4 bases and J 7 bases; bases outside gene matches: 4. Germline V gene lookup returns CDR1 MDHEN and CDR2 SYDVKM. The CDR3 is made up of 14 amino acids. CDR3 bases: TGTGCCAGCAGTTGGGACAGTGGAAATTCACCCCTCCACTTT. It encodes CASSWDSGNSPLHF.

This chain uses TRBV14 with TRBJ2-3, with 7 bases matching TRBD2. Germline lookup yields CDR1 SGHDN and CDR2 FVKESK. The CDR3 contains 17 residues. Trimming took 0 bases from V and 3 from J; bases not matched to a gene: 9. The CDR3 is CASSQEWGRAVTDTQYF. DNA for the CDR3: TGTGCCAGCAGCCAAGAGTGGGGGAGGGCCGTTACAGATACGCAGTATTTT.

V is TRBV20-1 and J is TRBJ1-1, with no clear D. The germline gives CDR1 DFQATT, CDR2 SNEGSKA (reference sequence). Between the trimmed V and J ends, which lost 5 bases and 1 base, there was a span of 5 bases. The CDR3 length is 11 residues. CDR3 amino acids: CSAPENTEAFF. The CDR3 region has the DNA TGCAGTGCTCCCGAGAACACTGAAGCTTTCTTT.

This chain joins TRBV25-1 and TRBJ2-7; 11 bases fit TRBD2. The J segment lost 0 bases and the V segment lost 3 bases, leaving 4 bases of the junction unmatched. Germline V gene lookup returns CDR1 MGHDK and CDR2 SYGVNS. The CDR3 has 16 residues. The CDR3 coding sequence is TGTGCCAGCAGTGACGTCGGGACTAGCGGCTCCTACGAGCAGTACTTC. Translation: CASSDVGTSGSYEQYF.

V and J are TRBV5-4 and TRBJ2-7; TRBD2 aligns across 7 bases. Germline-derived CDR1 and CDR2 are SGHNT and YYREEE (reference sequence). V shed 1 base, J shed 7 bases, and the junction held 8 bases outside the gene matches. The CDR3 has 14 amino acids. DNA of the CDR3: TGTGCCAGCAGCTTGAACGCGGGAGTGAATGAGCAGTACTTC. This gives the protein CASSLNAGVNEQYF.

The genes are TRBV6-5 and TRBJ2-5; 9 nucleotides line up with TRBD1. Germline loops: CDR1 MNHEY, CDR2 SVGAGI. V was pared by 7 bases and J by 5 bases, with 11 bases of the junction left unmatched. CDR3 size: 15 residues. The CDR3 loop reads CASTRAGTGWETQYF. The CDR3 DNA is TGTGCCAGCACGAGAGCCGGGACAGGGTGGGAGACCCAGTACTTC.

The V gene is TRBV30, the J gene TRBJ1-5, with 8 bases aligning to TRBD1. The CDR3 consists of 13 residues. J was trimmed by 6 bases and V by 4 bases; bases with no gene match: 5. Germline V lookup: CDR1 GTSNPN, CDR2 SVGIG (reference sequence). The CDR3 sequence: CAWKQGDGQPQHF. CDR3 bases: TGTGCCTGGAAACAGGGGGACGGTCAGCCCCAGCATTTT. The entire variable domain, with the rest obtained from reference TRBV30 and TRBJ1-5, is as follows: SQTIHQWPATLVQPVGSPLSLECTVEGTSNPNLYWYRQAAGRGLQLLFYSVGIGQISSEVPQNLSASRPQDRQFILSSKKLLLSDSGFYLCAWKQGDGQPQHFGDGTRLSIL.

The J gene is TRBJ2-1, the V gene TRBV7-2; no clear D gene. CDR1 is SGHTA, CDR2 FQGNSA, per germline. This CDR3 region has 12 residues. The V gene lost 4 bases and the J gene lost 3 bases, with 4 bases spanning the gap. CDR3 loop: CASSSYYNEQFF. The DNA of the CDR3 is TGTGCCAGCAGCTCCTACTACAATGAGCAGTTCTTC.